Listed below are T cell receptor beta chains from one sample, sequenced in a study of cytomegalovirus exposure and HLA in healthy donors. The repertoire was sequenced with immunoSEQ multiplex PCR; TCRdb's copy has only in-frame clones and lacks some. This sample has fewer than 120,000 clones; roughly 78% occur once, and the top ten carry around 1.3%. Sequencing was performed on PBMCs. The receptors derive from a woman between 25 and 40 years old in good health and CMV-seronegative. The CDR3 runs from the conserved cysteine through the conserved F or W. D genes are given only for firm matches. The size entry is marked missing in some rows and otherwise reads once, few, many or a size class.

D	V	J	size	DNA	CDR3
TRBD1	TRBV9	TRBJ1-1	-	TGTGCCAGCAGCGTGACGGGACAGATGAACACTGAAGCTTTCTTT	CASSVTGQMNTEAFF
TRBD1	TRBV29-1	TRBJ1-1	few	TGCAGCGTTGGACGGACAGGATTGAACACTGAAGCTTTCTTT	CSVGRTGLNTEAFF
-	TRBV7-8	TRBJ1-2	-	TGTGCCAGCAGCTTATCCGGGACATATGGCTACACCTTC	CASSLSGTYGYTF
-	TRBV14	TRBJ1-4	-	TGTGCCAGCAGCCAAACTGTCGCTTCAGGGGAAAAACTGTTTTTT	CASSQTVASGEKLFF
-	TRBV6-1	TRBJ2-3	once	TGTGCCAGCAGAGGACACGCCGGCACAGATACGCAGTATTTT	CASRGHAGTDTQYF
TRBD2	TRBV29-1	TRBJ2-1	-	TGCAGCGTTCCGGGAGCGGGAGCCTACAATGAGCAGTTCTTC	CSVPGAGAYNEQFF
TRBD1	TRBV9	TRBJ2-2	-	TGTGCCAGCAGCCCGACGACAGGGCGACACGGGGAGCTGTTTTTT	CASSPTTGRHGELFF
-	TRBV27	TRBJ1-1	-	TGTGCCAGCAGTGTTCAGGGGTTGGGCAACACTGAAGCTTTCTTT	CASSVQGLGNTEAFF
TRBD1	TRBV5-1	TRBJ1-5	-	TGCGCCAGCACCTTTCTGGGACAGGCCTATAGCAATCAGCCCCAGCATTTT	CASTFLGQAYSNQPQHF
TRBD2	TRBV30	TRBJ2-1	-	TGTGCCTGGAGTGCTAGCGGTGAGCAGTTCTTC	CAWSASGEQFF
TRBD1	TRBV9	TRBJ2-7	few	TGTGCCAGCAGCGCAGGGACAGGGGGCTTCTACGAGCAGTACTTC	CASSAGTGGFYEQYF